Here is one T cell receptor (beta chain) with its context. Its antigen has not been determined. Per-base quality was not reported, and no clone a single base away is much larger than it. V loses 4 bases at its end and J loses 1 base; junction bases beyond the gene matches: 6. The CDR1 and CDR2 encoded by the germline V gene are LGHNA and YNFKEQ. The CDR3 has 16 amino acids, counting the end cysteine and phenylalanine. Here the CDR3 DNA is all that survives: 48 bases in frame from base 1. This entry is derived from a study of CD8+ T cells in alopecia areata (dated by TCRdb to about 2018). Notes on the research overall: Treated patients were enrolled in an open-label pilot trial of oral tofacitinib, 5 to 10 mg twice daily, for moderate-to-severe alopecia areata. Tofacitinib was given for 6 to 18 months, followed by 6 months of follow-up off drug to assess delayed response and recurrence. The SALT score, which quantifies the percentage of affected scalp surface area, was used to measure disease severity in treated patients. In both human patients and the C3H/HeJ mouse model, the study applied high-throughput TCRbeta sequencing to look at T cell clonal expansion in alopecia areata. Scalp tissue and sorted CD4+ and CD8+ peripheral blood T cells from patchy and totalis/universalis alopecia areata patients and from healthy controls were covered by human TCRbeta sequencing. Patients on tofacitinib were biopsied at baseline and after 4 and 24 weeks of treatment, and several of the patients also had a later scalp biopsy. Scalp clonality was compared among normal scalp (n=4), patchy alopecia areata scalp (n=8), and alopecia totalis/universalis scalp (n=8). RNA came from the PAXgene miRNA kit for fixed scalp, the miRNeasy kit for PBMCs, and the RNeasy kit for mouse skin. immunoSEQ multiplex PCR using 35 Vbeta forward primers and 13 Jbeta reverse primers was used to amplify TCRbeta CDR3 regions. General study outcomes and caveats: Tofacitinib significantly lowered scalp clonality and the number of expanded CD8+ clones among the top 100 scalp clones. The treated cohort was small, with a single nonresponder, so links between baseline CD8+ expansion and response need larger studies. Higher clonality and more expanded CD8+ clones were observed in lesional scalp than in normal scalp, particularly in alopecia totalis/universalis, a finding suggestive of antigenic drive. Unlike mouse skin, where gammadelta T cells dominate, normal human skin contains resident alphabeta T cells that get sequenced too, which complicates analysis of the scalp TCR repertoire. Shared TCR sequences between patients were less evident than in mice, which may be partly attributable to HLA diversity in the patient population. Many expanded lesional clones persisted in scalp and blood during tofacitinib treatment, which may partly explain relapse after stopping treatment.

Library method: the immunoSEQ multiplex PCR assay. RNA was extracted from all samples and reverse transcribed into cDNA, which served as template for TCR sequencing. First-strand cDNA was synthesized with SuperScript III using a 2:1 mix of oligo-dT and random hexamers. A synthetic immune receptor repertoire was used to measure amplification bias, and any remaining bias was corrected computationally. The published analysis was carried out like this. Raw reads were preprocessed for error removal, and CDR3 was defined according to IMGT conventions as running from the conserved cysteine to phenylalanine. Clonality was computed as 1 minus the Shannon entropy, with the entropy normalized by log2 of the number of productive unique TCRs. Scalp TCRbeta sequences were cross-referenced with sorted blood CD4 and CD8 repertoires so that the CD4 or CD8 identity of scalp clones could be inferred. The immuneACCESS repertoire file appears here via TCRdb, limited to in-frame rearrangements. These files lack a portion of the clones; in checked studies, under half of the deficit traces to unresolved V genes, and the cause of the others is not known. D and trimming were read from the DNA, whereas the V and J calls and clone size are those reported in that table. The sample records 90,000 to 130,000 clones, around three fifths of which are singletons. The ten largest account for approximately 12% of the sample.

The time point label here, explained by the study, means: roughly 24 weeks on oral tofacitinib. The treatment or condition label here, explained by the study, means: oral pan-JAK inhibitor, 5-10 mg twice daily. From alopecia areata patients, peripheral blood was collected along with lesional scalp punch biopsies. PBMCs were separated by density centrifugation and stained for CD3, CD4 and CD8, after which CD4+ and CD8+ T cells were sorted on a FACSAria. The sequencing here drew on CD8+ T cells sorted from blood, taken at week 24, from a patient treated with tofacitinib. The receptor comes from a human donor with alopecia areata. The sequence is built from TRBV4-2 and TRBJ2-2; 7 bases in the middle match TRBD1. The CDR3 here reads CASSPQGVKNTGELFF. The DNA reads TGTGCCAGCAGCCCGCAGGGGGTCAAGAACACCGGGGAGCTGTTTTTT.